A single sample gave rise to the 29 T cell receptor beta chains below, sequenced in a study of T cells in Graves' hyperthyroidism and ophthalmopathy (dated by TCRdb to the late 2010s). Libraries were made using multiplex PCR. The instrument was an Illumina HiSeq 2000. The TCR beta CDR3 regions were amplified from RNA transcripts. For the first round of RT-PCR on the TCR CDR3, the HTBI primer set was used together with the Qiagen OneStep RT-PCR kit. TCRdb passed the public sequencing reads through fastp at Q25 and MiXCR, retaining productive beta sequences. Each entry merges the rows of one CDR3 protein and shows their most common DNA and genes. Present in this sample are around 600,000 distinct CDR3 sequences, 11% to 15% of which were seen just once. The ten largest clones represent about 7% of the sample. Sequenced input: blood. The source of these receptors is a woman under 30 with Graves' ophthalmopathy.

This clonotype showed up just a few times. The rearrangement joins TRBV5-1 to TRBJ2-7, with 8 bases identical to TRBD2. Per germline, CDR1 SGHRS and CDR2 YFSETQ. The CDR3 runs to 14 residues. J lost 9 bases, V lost 4 bases, and 12 bases had no gene match. This chain's CDR3 is CASSLAGGAGGQYF. DNA for the CDR3: TGCGCCAGCAGCCTCGCGGGGGGCGCCGGGGGGCAGTACTTC.

This clonotype has a count of ten or more. V usage is TRBV14 and J usage is TRBJ2-7; D perhaps matches TRBD2 (5 bases). V was shortened by 0 bases and J by 5 bases, with 14 bases between the two germline ends. This CDR3 has 15 amino acids. Germline CDR1 is SGHDN and CDR2 is FVKESK. In DNA, the CDR3 is TGTGCCAGCAGCCAAGATCTGAGGTTCGGGGACGAGCAGTACTTC. It translates to CASSQDLRFGDEQYF.

The chain carries TRBV20-1 and TRBJ2-5; no clear D gene. Germline CDR1 DFQATT, CDR2 SNEGSKA (reference sequence). This CDR3 contains 13 residues. V was shortened by 0 bases and J by 4 bases, with 9 bases between the two germline ends. The CDR3 nucleotides read TGCAGTGCTAGAGAGAAGGGATTAGAGACCCAGTACTTC. Residues: CSAREKGLETQYF.

This clonotype was found once. The chain recombines TRBV6-6 with TRBJ2-5; D gene ambiguous. V was clipped by 0 bases and J by 1 base, with 9 bases between them. CDR3 length: 15 residues. Germline V CDR1 and CDR2: MNHNY, SVGAGI (reference sequence). CDR3 nucleotides: TGTGCCAGCAGTTACTCGCTCCCAGCCCAAGAGACCCAGTACTTC. Translated, it gives CASSYSLPAQETQYF.

This clonotype came up a few times. The chain joins TRBV18 to TRBJ2-7, with 12 bases lining up with TRBD2. Germline CDR1 KGHSH, CDR2 LQKENI. The V gene end was trimmed by 5 bases and the J gene end by 3 bases; junction bases not matched to a gene: 5. The CDR3 contains 15 residues. DNA for the CDR3: TGTGCCAGCTCAAGACTAGCGGGAGCGGGCTACGAGCAGTACTTC. Protein sequence: CASSRLAGAGYEQYF.

V is TRBV7-2 and J is TRBJ2-7, with 9 nucleotides matching TRBD2. CDR1 is SGHTA, CDR2 FQGNSA, per germline. The CDR3 is 14 amino acids. Germline trimming cut 7 bases from V and 3 bases from J; bases unmatched to any gene: 7. Written as DNA, the CDR3 is TGTGCCAGCACCCCGGGACTAGCAAACTACGAGCAGTACTTC. It yields the protein CASTPGLANYEQYF.

This clonotype has more than one count but fewer than ten. The rearrangement links TRBV12-3 or TRBV12-4 to TRBJ2-1, with TRBD2 identical over 14 bases. The length of the CDR3 is 13 residues. V lost 3 bases, J lost 14 bases, and 3 bases stayed unmatched. CDR3 residues: CASSLGLAGVEFF. The CDR3 coding sequence is TGTGCCAGCAGTTTGGGACTAGCGGGAGTGGAGTTCTTC.

The V and J genes are TRBV4-1 and TRBJ2-1; TRBD2 is a possible D gene (6 bases). CDR3 size: 20 residues. The ends were cut back, 0 bases at V and 4 bases at J, with 25 bases in the middle. Germline CDR1 reads MGHRA; CDR2 reads YSYEKL. In nucleotides, the CDR3 is TGCGCCAGCAGCCAAGATCAGCCCCCGCAGAGACTAGGACCGTACAATGAGCAGTTCTTC. It translates to CASSQDQPPQRLGPYNEQFF.

This clonotype came up a few times. V is TRBV20-1 and J is TRBJ1-1, with a tentative D call TRBD1 (6 bases). V lost 6 bases and J 6 bases, leaving 20 bases between the germline ends. CDR3 length: 14 residues. Germline values: CDR1 DFQATT, CDR2 SNEGSKA (reference sequence). CDR3: CSAPPRRGVAEAFF. The CDR3 DNA follows: TGCAGTGCCCCCCCCCGGAGGGGGGTAGCTGAAGCTTTCTTT.

This clonotype was observed at least ten times. V usage is TRBV11-3 and J usage is TRBJ1-1; maybe TRBD1 (5 bases). The V end lost 0 bases, the J end lost 3 bases, and 5 bases lay between the germline ends. The CDR3 length is 13 residues. Germline V CDR1 and CDR2: SGHNT, YENEEA. The CDR3 DNA is TGTGCCAGCAGCTTAGAAGGGGACACTGAAGCTTTCTTT. Translating it yields CASSLEGDTEAFF.

This clonotype was recorded at least ten times. The rearrangement joins TRBV6-1 to TRBJ2-3; D uncertain. This CDR3 has 13 residues. Germline loops: CDR1 MNHNS, CDR2 SASEGT. Trimming cost V 6 bases and J 4 bases, with 11 bases left between them. The CDR3 region has the DNA TGTGCCAGCAGGCTAGTAGTGGCAGATACGCAGTATTTT. Residues: CASRLVVADTQYF.

This clonotype has ten or more counts. The V and J genes are TRBV7-9 and TRBJ1-2, with unresolved D. The CDR3 contains 17 residues. The germline CDR1 and CDR2 sequences are SEHNR and FQNEAQ (reference sequence). The ends were cut back, 5 bases at V and 2 bases at J, with 21 bases in the middle. The CDR3: CASSPLPTNNLNYGYTF. Here the CDR3 DNA reads TGTGCCAGCAGCCCCCTACCTACGAACAACCTCAACTATGGCTACACCTTC. Filled out from reference TRBV7-9 and TRBJ1-2, the complete variable domain reads DTGVSQNPRHKITKRGQNVTFRCDPISEHNRLYWYRQTLGQGPEFLTYFQNEAQLEKSRLLSDRFSAERPKGSFSTLEIQRTEQGDSAMYLCASSPLPTNNLNYGYTFGSGTRLTVV.

This clonotype was found many times. The V gene is TRBV11-2, the J gene TRBJ2-5, with a possible D match to TRBD1 (5 bases). Germline V gene sequence: CDR1 SGHAT, CDR2 FQNNGV. V gave up 5 bases and J gave up 2 bases, with 6 bases separating them. The length of the CDR3 is 12 residues. The CDR3 coding sequence is TGTGCCAGCAGCAGGACACAAGAGACCCAGTACTTC. It codes for CASSRTQETQYF.

This clonotype showed up many times. This chain links TRBV10-3 with TRBJ2-1, with D possibly TRBD2 on 6 matching bases. Per the germline V gene, CDR1 is ENHRY and CDR2 is SYGVKD. The CDR3 consists of 16 residues. Trimming took 0 bases from V and 7 from J, leaving 16 bases between them. The CDR3 nucleotides are TGTGCCATCAGTGAGTCGAAGGCACAGGCGGGGAATGAGCAGTTCTTC. It yields the protein CAISESKAQAGNEQFF.

This clonotype was observed at least ten times. The chain joins TRBV27 to TRBJ2-3; tentatively, D is TRBD1 (5 bases). V shed 3 bases and J shed 1 base, with 8 bases lying between them. In germline, CDR1 is MNHEY, CDR2 SMNVEV (reference sequence). CDR3 length: 14 amino acids. The CDR3 protein is CASSFVTGTDTQYF. The CDR3 nucleotides are TGTGCCAGCAGTTTTGTGACAGGCACAGATACGCAGTATTTT.

This clonotype was detected ten times or more. The V call is TRBV6-6, the J call TRBJ1-2; 12 bases line up with TRBD1. The CDR3 covers 15 residues. The J segment lost 6 bases and the V segment lost 2 bases, leaving 4 bases of the junction unmatched. Germline V gene lookup returns CDR1 MNHNY and CDR2 SVGAGI (reference sequence). The DNA of the CDR3 is TGTGCCAGCAGTTACACCGGGACAGGGGGCGATGGCTACACCTTC. Its protein is CASSYTGTGGDGYTF.

The CDR3 loop reads CAISESEEKLFF. CDR3 DNA: TGTGCCATCAGTGAGTCCGAAGAAAAACTGTTTTTT. The chain joins TRBV10-3 to TRBJ1-4; no firm D call. This CDR3 contains 12 residues. V was trimmed by 0 bases and J by 8 bases, leaving 4 bases between them. The germline gives CDR1 ENHRY, CDR2 SYGVKD.

At least ten counts were recorded for this clonotype. The chain recombines TRBV28 with TRBJ1-6; TRBD1 is a possible D gene (6 bases). Trimming shortened V by 3 bases and J by 4 bases, and 7 bases separated the two germline ends. Looked up from germline, CDR1 is MDHEN and CDR2 is SYDVKM. CDR3 length: 14 amino acids. The CDR3 region is CASSFGQYNSPLHF. CDR3 nucleotide sequence: TGTGCCAGCAGTTTTGGACAGTATAATTCACCCCTCCACTTT.

This clonotype showed up many times. The CDR3 coding sequence is TGTGCCAGTAGTATTTGGGGGACTCAAGAGACCCAGTACTTC. It is translated as CASSIWGTQETQYF. The chain is built from TRBV19 and TRBJ2-5; maybe TRBD2 (6 bases). The ends were cut back, 3 bases at V and 2 bases at J, with 10 bases in the middle. The CDR3 has 14 amino acids. Germline CDR1 is LNHDA and CDR2 is SQIVND (reference sequence). Supplemented by reference TRBV19 and TRBJ2-5, the full variable domain reads DGGITQSPKYLFRKEGQNVTLSCEQNLNHDAMYWYRQDPGQGLRLIYYSQIVNDFQKGDIAEGYSVSREKKESFPLTVTSAQKNPTAFYLCASSIWGTQETQYFGPGTRLLVL.

This clonotype occurred many times. The chain links TRBV12-3 or TRBV12-4 to TRBJ2-7, with D possibly matching TRBD1 (6 bases). The CDR3 has 14 residues. Trimming took 6 bases from V and 5 from J, leaving 17 bases between them. The CDR3 nucleotides read TGTGCCAGCAGATCAGGGGCCCCTGTCAACGAGCAGTACTTC. Translated, it gives CASRSGAPVNEQYF.

This clonotype was counted a few times. The V call is TRBV19, the J call TRBJ2-7; D is undetermined. Trimming took 10 bases from V and 2 from J, leaving 9 bases between them. This CDR3 comprises 11 residues. Germline V gene lookup returns CDR1 LNHDA and CDR2 SQIVND (reference sequence). The CDR3 spells CATRRTYEQYF. CDR3 nucleotides: TGTGCCACCCGGCGCACCTACGAGCAGTACTTC.

This clonotype appeared many times. The rearrangement uses TRBV30 and TRBJ2-7; D is perhaps TRBD1 (6 bases). The CDR3 has 11 residues. V was trimmed by 5 bases and J by 3 bases, leaving 8 bases between them. In germline, CDR1 is GTSNPN, CDR2 SVGIG (reference sequence). For the CDR3, the DNA is TGTGCCTGGCAACAGGGCTACGAGCAGTACTTC. It specifies CAWQQGYEQYF.

This clonotype was counted at least ten times. The chain joins TRBV29-1 to TRBJ1-1; possible D gene TRBD1, 6 bases. The CDR3 has 15 residues. V dropped 4 bases and J dropped 4 bases, with 19 bases sitting between them. CDR1 is SQVTM, CDR2 ANQGSEA, per germline. This chain's CDR3 is CSVAVGAGGSTEAFF. The CDR3 bases are TGCAGCGTTGCCGTGGGGGCGGGCGGGTCCACTGAAGCTTTCTTT.

This clonotype was seen at least ten times. The chain employs TRBV24-1 and TRBJ2-7; 7 bases fit TRBD1. This CDR3 is built from 15 residues. Germline trimming cut 3 bases from V and 6 bases from J; bases unmatched to any gene: 10. Germline V gives CDR1 KGHDR, CDR2 SFDVKD. This CDR3 is CATSDPGTDSSEQYF. The DNA for the CDR3 is TGTGCCACCAGTGATCCTGGGACAGACTCTAGCGAGCAGTACTTC.

There are many counts of this clonotype. The genes are TRBV12-3 or TRBV12-4 and TRBJ1-5; 8 bases are a match to TRBD1. J lost 7 bases, V lost 5 bases, and 10 bases had no gene match. This CDR3 spans 15 amino acids. CDR3 coding DNA: TGTGCCAGCAGTCCAGCATGGACAGGGTGGCAGCCCCAGCATTTT. This encodes CASSPAWTGWQPQHF.

V is TRBV7-2 and J is TRBJ1-1; unclear D gene. Germline V gives CDR1 SGHTA, CDR2 FQGNSA. The CDR3 has 13 residues. Trimming shortened V by 0 bases and J by 6 bases, and 8 bases separated the two germline ends. CDR3 DNA: TGTGCCAGCAGCTTAGCCCCCAGTCCTGAAGCTTTCTTT. Translating it yields CASSLAPSPEAFF.

The J gene is TRBJ1-5, the V gene TRBV12-3 or TRBV12-4, with a possible D match to TRBD1 (6 bases). This CDR3 comprises 14 residues. V gave up 3 bases and J gave up 5 bases, with 11 bases separating them. This chain's CDR3 is CASSLARGYQPQHF. The CDR3 nucleotides read TGTGCCAGCAGTTTGGCCAGGGGTTATCAGCCCCAGCATTTT.

This clonotype occurred a few times. A clone one base away is much larger, so this may be a read error. The chain joins TRBV20-1 to TRBJ2-7, with TRBD2 identical over 7 bases. The germline V gene has CDR1 DFQATT and CDR2 SNEGSKA (reference sequence). CDR3 length equals 15 residues. In nucleotides, the CDR3 is TGCGGTGCTAGAGAACCAGCGGGGACGTTCTCCGAGCAGTACTTC. Protein product: CGAREPAGTFSEQYF.

This clonotype was detected ten times or more. The CDR3 here is CASSFTSTSYEQYF. CDR3 coding DNA: TGCGCCAGCAGCTTTACTTCTACCTCCTACGAGCAGTACTTC. V usage is TRBV5-1 and J usage is TRBJ2-7; D is unresolved. Germline V lookup: CDR1 SGHRS, CDR2 YFSETQ. Trimming shortened V by 2 bases and J by 0 bases, and 9 bases separated the two germline ends. The CDR3 has 14 residues.